Here is one T cell receptor (beta chain) with its context. This entry belongs to a study of human T cells and chemical hapten exposure. TCRdb re-analysed the RACE reads in MiXCR, keeping a single row per CDR3 protein. The sample consists of about 52,000 distinct CDR3 sequences, approximately 9.9% of them appearing once. Germline V gives CDR1 MDHEN, CDR2 SYDVKM. Trimming shortened V by 6 bases and J by 2 bases, and 10 bases separated the two germline ends. This CDR3 comprises 13 residues. Noted time point: patch test 3, about 24 weeks after DPC sensitization. Stated treatment: therapeutic diphenylcyclopropenone sensitization with weekly scalp DPC. The template was total RNA from unfractionated whole blood.

Here the sequenced sample was whole blood, taken in connection with sensitization to the hapten diphenylcyclopropenone (DPC). This chain uses TRBV28 with TRBJ1-1, with D unclear. The sequence was obtained from a woman between 40 and 50 years old with alopecia areata. Some clones in this sample may be carry-over from other donors' samples. The CDR3 reads CASSSLVNTEAFF. Written as DNA, the CDR3 is TGTGCCAGCAGCTCACTGGTTAACACTGAAGCTTTCTTT.